The 25 T cell receptor beta chains reported below all come from one sample, sequenced in a study of cytomegalovirus exposure and HLA in healthy donors. Here immunoSEQ multiplex PCR was the method, and the copy in TCRdb shows in-frame clones only, minus some. The sample includes approximately 120,000 clones, roughly 89% of them seen just once. The sequenced material came from PBMCs. Receptors were obtained from a woman under 30 in good health and CMV-seronegative.

V is TRBV11-2 and J is TRBJ1-4; D uncertain. Per the germline V gene, CDR1 is SGHAT and CDR2 is FQNNGV. Trimming removed 4 bases at V and 0 bases at J, with 15 bases between. This CDR3 is built from 17 residues. CDR3 loop: CASSSGSGWATNEKLFF. CDR3 bases: TGTGCCAGCAGCTCGGGTAGCGGTTGGGCAACTAATGAAAAACTGTTTTTT.

The chain combines TRBV7-9 with TRBJ1-4, with D unresolved. CDR1 and CDR2 (germline): SEHNR, FQNEAQ (reference sequence). Between the trimmed V and J ends, which lost 2 bases and 1 base, there was a span of 5 bases. This CDR3 is 14 amino acids long. The DNA for the CDR3 is TGTGCCAGCAGCTTACGGGGAACTAATGAAAAACTGTTTTTT. Its protein product is CASSLRGTNEKLFF.

J is TRBJ1-5 and V is TRBV19, with 7 bases fitting TRBD1. CDR3 size: 15 residues. J gave up 4 bases and V 1 base, and 4 bases lay outside the gene matches. CDR1 and CDR2 from the germline V gene are LNHDA and SQIVND (reference sequence). CDR3 bases: TGTGCCAGTAGTATAGTGAGGGGGCGTAATCAGCCCCAGCATTTT. It specifies CASSIVRGRNQPQHF. Supplemented by reference TRBV19 and TRBJ1-5, the full variable domain reads DGGITQSPKYLFRKEGQNVTLSCEQNLNHDAMYWYRQDPGQGLRLIYYSQIVNDFQKGDIAEGYSVSREKKESFPLTVTSAQKNPTAFYLCASSIVRGRNQPQHFGDGTRLSIL.

This rearrangement joins TRBV28 to TRBJ2-1; TRBD1 matches 7 bases. Losses at the gene ends were 6 bases for V and 5 bases for J; bases not matched to a gene: 1. The CDR3 extends over 12 amino acids. The germline V gene has CDR1 MDHEN and CDR2 SYDVKM. The CDR3 DNA reads as TGTGCCAGCAGAGGGGGCCACAATGAGCAGTTCTTC. Translating it yields CASRGGHNEQFF. The full variable domain, in which reference TRBV28 and TRBJ2-1 provide the parts outside the CDR3, is DVKVTQSSRYLVKRTGEKVFLECVQDMDHENMFWYRQDPGLGLRLIYFSYDVKMKEKGDIPEGYSVSREKKERFSLILESASTNQTSMYLCASRGGHNEQFFGPGTRLTVL.

This chain uses TRBV13 with TRBJ1-3; D unclear. The CDR3 contains 12 residues. Germline values: CDR1 PRHDT, CDR2 FYEKMQ (reference sequence). V lost 3 bases to trimming and J lost 8 bases, with 8 bases between them. CDR3 sequence: CASSFPGDTIYF. CDR3 coding DNA: TGTGCCAGCAGCTTTCCCGGGGACACCATATATTTT. Full variable domain (outside the CDR3, taken from reference TRBV13 and TRBJ1-3): AAGVIQSPRHLIKEKRETATLKCYPIPRHDTVYWYQQGPGQDPQFLISFYEKMQSDKGSIPDRFSAQQFSDYHSELNMSSLELGDSALYFCASSFPGDTIYFGEGSWLTVV.

The chain is built from TRBV6-1 and TRBJ2-1, with TRBD1 as a possible D gene (6 bases). In germline, CDR1 is MNHNS, CDR2 SASEGT. With 2 bases removed from V and 4 bases from J, the gap between germline ends came to 12 bases. The length of the CDR3 is 15 residues. This CDR3 is CASSELGADYNEQFF. CDR3 nucleotide sequence: TGTGCCAGCAGTGAACTGGGGGCCGATTACAATGAGCAGTTCTTC.

The V and J genes are TRBV4-2 and TRBJ2-1; 8 nucleotides match TRBD2. This CDR3 has 16 amino acids. J lost 3 bases, V lost 0 bases, and 4 bases had no gene match. Germline CDR1 is LGHNA and CDR2 is YNFKEQ. The CDR3 is CASSQDHGGGYNEQFF. The CDR3 DNA sequence: TGTGCCAGCAGCCAAGATCACGGGGGGGGCTACAATGAGCAGTTCTTC.

The CDR3 sequence is CASSLSRGQETQYF. The CDR3 DNA is TGTGCCAGCAGTTTATCAAGAGGTCAAGAGACCCAGTACTTC. The chain recombines TRBV28 with TRBJ2-5; D gene ambiguous. Trimming stripped 1 base from V and 2 bases from J, with 8 bases between. The CDR3 is made up of 14 amino acids. CDR1 and CDR2 (germline): MDHEN, SYDVKM.

CDR3 in DNA: TGTGCCAGCACCCGGACAGGGCGAGGGGGTTCACCCCTCCACTTT. Translating gives CASTRTGRGGSPLHF. The chain combines TRBV6-5 with TRBJ1-6; 8 bases fit TRBD1. From germline, CDR1 is MNHEY and CDR2 SVGAGI. The CDR3 sequence is 15 residues long. The ends lost 7 bases at V and 9 bases at J; junction bases unmatched: 11.

This chain uses TRBV2 with TRBJ2-1, with D possibly matching TRBD1 (6 bases). CDR3 length: 14 residues. Germline V gene lookup returns CDR1 SNHLY and CDR2 FYNNEI. Trimming took 9 bases from V and 5 from J, leaving 17 bases between them. The CDR3 spells CARARAPGDNEQFF. The CDR3 nucleotides are TGTGCCAGGGCTAGAGCCCCAGGGGACAATGAGCAGTTCTTC.

The chain carries TRBV10-3 and TRBJ2-2, with 9 nucleotides matching TRBD2. There are 14 residues in the CDR3. Germline lookup yields CDR1 ENHRY and CDR2 SYGVKD. Trimming cost V 8 bases and J 6 bases; bases outside gene matches: 7. The CDR3 DNA reads as TGTGCCATCGGGGTAGCGGGAGAATCCGGGGAGCTGTTTTTT. Amino acid sequence: CAIGVAGESGELFF.

The chain employs TRBV6-5 and TRBJ2-7; D possibly corresponds to TRBD2 (6 bases). Trimming removed 6 bases from V and 3 bases from J, with 15 bases in between. This CDR3 comprises 14 residues. CDR1 MNHEY and CDR2 SVGAGI come from the germline V gene. CDR3 sequence (DNA): TGTGCCAGCAGAGCCGGGAGTACGGACTACGAGCAGTACTTC. Its translation is CASRAGSTDYEQYF.

The J gene is TRBJ2-1, the V gene TRBV28; tentative D call: TRBD1 (6 bases). Germline assignment: CDR1 MDHEN and CDR2 SYDVKM. This CDR3 is 16 amino acids long. V lost 6 bases and J lost 10, with 25 bases in between. Written as DNA, the CDR3 is TGTGCCAGCAGCCACCCGAACTCAAAGACAGGTCGGGAGCAGTTCTTC. This encodes CASSHPNSKTGREQFF. The full variable domain, its missing parts supplied by reference TRBV28 and TRBJ2-1, is DVKVTQSSRYLVKRTGEKVFLECVQDMDHENMFWYRQDPGLGLRLIYFSYDVKMKEKGDIPEGYSVSREKKERFSLILESASTNQTSMYLCASSHPNSKTGREQFFGPGTRLTVL.

The chain recombines TRBV7-2 with TRBJ1-2; TRBD1 might be the D (5 bases). The germline gives CDR1 SGHTA, CDR2 FQGNSA. The CDR3 is made up of 15 amino acids. The V gene lost 2 bases and the J gene lost 3 bases, with 13 bases spanning the gap. The CDR3 nucleotides are TGTGCCAGCAGCTTAATGCAGGGAAAGGACTATGGCTACACCTTC. Translated: CASSLMQGKDYGYTF. The entire variable domain, with the rest obtained from reference TRBV7-2 and TRBJ1-2, is as follows: GAGVSQSPSNKVTEKGKDVELRCDPISGHTALYWYRQSLGQGLEFLIYFQGNSAPDKSGLPSDRFSAERTGGSVSTLTIQRTQQEDSAVYLCASSLMQGKDYGYTFGSGTRLTVV.

This chain joins TRBV27 and TRBJ2-7; D is possibly TRBD1 (5 bases). V was cut by 0 bases and J by 3 bases, with 12 bases left in between. In germline, CDR1 is MNHEY, CDR2 SMNVEV (reference sequence). This CDR3 is built from 15 residues. The CDR3 here is CASSLSYGANYEQYF. In DNA form, the CDR3 reads TGTGCCAGCAGTTTATCATATGGGGCCAACTACGAGCAGTACTTC.

V gene TRBV2 combines with J gene TRBJ1-4; the D is unclear. The V gene's germline CDR1 is SNHLY and CDR2 FYNNEI. The CDR3 consists of 15 residues. V was shortened by 6 bases and J by 0 bases, with 11 bases between the two germline ends. CDR3 amino acids: CASSHRETTNEKLFF. As DNA, the CDR3 is TGTGCCAGCAGCCACCGGGAGACAACTAATGAAAAACTGTTTTTT.

The CDR3 spells CASGPGGWYYEQYF. CDR3 coding DNA: TGTGCTAGTGGCCCAGGGGGATGGTACTACGAGCAGTACTTC. The V call is TRBV12-5, the J call TRBJ2-7; the match to TRBD1 covers 7 bases. The CDR3 sequence is 14 residues long. Germline V gives CDR1 LGHNT, CDR2 FRNRAP. Losses at the gene ends were 6 bases for V and 3 bases for J; bases not matched to a gene: 8. Full variable domain (remainder filled in from reference TRBV12-5 and TRBJ2-7): DARVTQTPRHKVTEMGQEVTMRCQPILGHNTVFWYRQTMMQGLELLAYFRNRAPLDDSGMPKDRFSAEMPDATLATLKIQPSEPRDSAVYFCASGPGGWYYEQYFGPGTRLTVT.

The chain recombines TRBV4-2 with TRBJ1-1; possibly TRBD1 for D (6 bases). Looked up from germline, CDR1 is LGHNA and CDR2 is YNFKEQ. The CDR3 has 14 amino acids. V shed 4 bases and J shed 0 bases, with 9 bases lying between them. CDR3 nucleotides: TGTGCCAGCAGCCTCGGACAGCTGAACACTGAAGCTTTCTTT. Its translation: CASSLGQLNTEAFF.

The chain has TRBV5-4 and TRBJ1-2; 8 bases match TRBD1. CDR3 size: 17 residues. CDR1 is SGHNT and CDR2 is YYREEE in the germline V gene (reference sequence). J lost 5 bases, V lost 0 bases, and 12 bases had no gene match. The CDR3 DNA reads TGTGCCAGCAGCTTGGGAGAGGCAGGGGGCAGTTATTATGGCTACACCTTC. Its translation is CASSLGEAGGSYYGYTF.

V gene TRBV6-5 combines with J gene TRBJ2-3; weak D call: TRBD2 (5 bases). This CDR3 is built from 15 residues. Per germline, CDR1 MNHEY and CDR2 SVGAGI. V was pared by 7 bases and J by 0 bases, with 14 bases between. The CDR3 nucleotides read TGTGCCAGCACCCAGGACTTCTCTAGCACAGATACGCAGTATTTT. It encodes CASTQDFSSTDTQYF.

CDR3 residues: CASSFATPGQGIYEQYF. The CDR3 DNA is TGTGCCAGCAGCTTCGCGACTCCGGGACAGGGGATCTACGAGCAGTACTTC. The V and J genes are TRBV7-8 and TRBJ2-7, with 10 bases aligning to TRBD1. CDR3 length equals 17 residues. V shed 3 bases and J 3 bases; nucleotides not matched to a gene: 11. Per germline, CDR1 SGHVS and CDR2 FQNEAQ.

This chain joins TRBV27 and TRBJ2-5; TRBD2 matches 10 bases. The V gene's germline CDR1 is MNHEY and CDR2 SMNVEV (reference sequence). V dropped 5 bases and J dropped 5; count of bases not matched to a gene: 14. This CDR3 region has 17 residues. The CDR3 DNA is TGTGCCAGCAGTCAACAGGTAGCGGGAGGATTAGGTGAGACCCAGTACTTC. Its protein product is CASSQQVAGGLGETQYF.

This clone appeared once. This rearrangement joins TRBV10-2 to TRBJ1-1, with TRBD1 matching over 9 bases. The CDR3 has 15 residues. Germline CDR1 and CDR2: WSHSY and SAAADI. V was clipped by 6 bases and J by 6 bases; unmatched bases: 11. DNA of the CDR3: TGCGCCAGCAGGGGGACAGGGTATAGGAGCTCTGAAGCTTTCTTT. Its protein is CASRGTGYRSSEAFF.

This chain links TRBV6-5 with TRBJ2-5, with D possibly matching TRBD1 (5 bases). Germline-derived CDR1 and CDR2 are MNHEY and SVGAGI. Trimming removed 6 bases from V and 4 bases from J, with 12 bases in between. The CDR3 has 13 residues. CDR3 sequence: CASSQGLGETQYF. CDR3 in DNA: TGTGCCAGCAGCCAGGGATTGGGAGAGACCCAGTACTTC.

The chain carries TRBV10-1 and TRBJ2-1, with 13 bases that match TRBD2. After removal of 3 bases from V and 7 bases from J, the junction contained 3 bases not matched to a gene. Germline V gene sequence: CDR1 WNHNN, CDR2 SYGVQD (reference sequence). The CDR3 loop spans 15 amino acids. The CDR3, as DNA: TGCGCCAGCAGTGAAGGACTAGCGGGAGAGAATGAGCAGTTCTTC. Translated: CASSEGLAGENEQFF.